This T cell receptor (beta chain) emerged from a study of OX40 agonist ivuxolimab in advanced cancers. V was clipped by 2 bases and J by 6 bases, with 15 bases between them. Germline CDR1 is LGHNA and CDR2 is YSLEER. CDR3 length: 15 residues. Generated by immunoSEQ multiplex PCR, the TCRdb table keeps only in-frame clones and is missing some. Among about 80,000 clones listed, around four fifths were seen once. This clone was seen more than once but under ten times. No antigen is known for it. Whole-study results and caveats: No antigen was identified for the clonally expanded peripheral T cells.

The chain joins TRBV4-3 to TRBJ2-3; D not resolved. The material was CD4+ or CD8+ T cells sorted from blood, obtained in a trial of the OX40 agonist ivuxolimab. This TCR was recovered from an adult with an advanced solid tumor such as melanoma, head and neck, liver or kidney cancer. The CDR3 sequence is CASSQSARGEDTQYF. The CDR3 region has the DNA TGCGCCAGCAGCCAATCCGCCCGAGGCGAGGATACGCAGTATTTT.